The rows below give T cell receptor beta chains drawn from one sample of a study of T cell responses to AZD1222 COVID-19 vaccine. Assay: immunoSEQ multiplex PCR; the TCRdb copy retains only in-frame clones and omits some. The repertoire holds roughly 180,000 clones, about 85% seen once, with 2% to 3% in the top ten. The sample consisted of peripheral blood, taken on day 0 of AZD1222 vaccination. These receptors all come from an adult in good health. CDR3s include the opening cysteine and the closing phenylalanine or tryptophan. Each record gives: J gene, V gene, D gene, clone size, CDR3 protein, CDR3 DNA. D genes are given only for firm matches. A clone size is listed for some rows: how often the clone was seen (once, few, many), or a class if it is expanded.

J gene: TRBJ1-6
V gene: TRBV6-5
D gene: -
clone size: -
CDR3 protein: CASSYPPTGENSPLHF
CDR3 DNA: TGTGCCAGCAGTTACCCCCCAACAGGTGAAAATTCACCCCTCCACTTT

J gene: TRBJ1-1
V gene: TRBV9
D gene: -
clone size: few
CDR3 protein: CASIGDSPGAEAFF
CDR3 DNA: TGTGCCAGCATTGGGGACTCCCCGGGGGCTGAAGCTTTCTTT

J gene: TRBJ2-7
V gene: TRBV6-1
D gene: -
clone size: -
CDR3 protein: CASSERAAYEQYF
CDR3 DNA: TGTGCCAGCAGTGAAAGGGCAGCCTACGAGCAGTACTTC

J gene: TRBJ2-4
V gene: TRBV28
D gene: -
clone size: -
CDR3 protein: CASSGRYLLAKNIQYF
CDR3 DNA: TGTGCCAGCAGCGGACGCTACCTTCTAGCCAAAAACATTCAGTACTTC

J gene: TRBJ2-3
V gene: TRBV7-2
D gene: -
clone size: -
CDR3 protein: CASSRQGGTDTQYF
CDR3 DNA: TGTGCCAGCAGCCGGCAGGGGGGGACAGATACGCAGTATTTT

J gene: TRBJ1-6
V gene: TRBV30
D gene: -
clone size: -
CDR3 protein: CAGGGLREVSPLHF
CDR3 DNA: TGTGCCGGAGGCGGACTCAGGGAGGTTTCACCCCTCCACTTT

J gene: TRBJ1-1
V gene: TRBV15
D gene: TRBD1
clone size: -
CDR3 protein: CATSSYRGKAFF
CDR3 DNA: TGTGCCACCAGCAGTTACAGGGGGAAAGCTTTCTTT

J gene: TRBJ2-5
V gene: TRBV7-3
D gene: TRBD1
clone size: -
CDR3 protein: CASSRTGGETQYF
CDR3 DNA: TGTGCCAGCAGCCGGACAGGGGGAGAGACCCAGTACTTC

J gene: TRBJ1-5
V gene: TRBV19
D gene: TRBD1
clone size: -
CDR3 protein: CASSVRQGRDNQPQHF
CDR3 DNA: TGTGCCAGTAGTGTCAGACAGGGAAGGGACAATCAGCCCCAGCATTTT

J gene: TRBJ2-5
V gene: TRBV10-3
D gene: TRBD2
clone size: once
CDR3 protein: CAIATSGSSGETQYF
CDR3 DNA: TGTGCCATCGCGACTAGCGGGAGTTCGGGGGAGACCCAGTACTTC

J gene: TRBJ2-3
V gene: TRBV11-2
D gene: -
clone size: -
CDR3 protein: CASSFSTGTGHF
CDR3 DNA: TGTGCCAGCAGCTTCTCAACGGGAACGGGGCATTTT